This T cell receptor beta chain emerged from a study of T cells in Graves' hyperthyroidism and ophthalmopathy. RNA transcripts served as the template for amplifying TCR beta CDR3 regions. A set of HTBI primers served as the primers for a first-round RT-PCR of the TCR CDR3. TCRdb used MiXCR to reprocess the multiplex PCR reads, holding one entry per CDR3 protein. This table holds roughly 99,000 distinct CDR3 sequences, roughly 15% found once. This clonotype has a count of ten or more. The receptor was isolated from a woman between 50 and 59 years old with Graves' hyperthyroidism. Sequencing input: blood.

The CDR3 loop is CASSFYGRGDEQFF. The CDR3 region has the DNA TGTGCCAGCAGTTTTTACGGGAGGGGCGATGAGCAGTTCTTC. The V gene is TRBV27, the J gene TRBJ2-1, with TRBD2 identical over 8 bases. Per the germline V gene, CDR1 is MNHEY and CDR2 is SMNVEV (reference sequence). V was clipped by 3 bases and J by 8 bases; unmatched bases: 6. The CDR3 totals 14 residues.